Listed below are T cell receptor beta chains from one sample, sequenced in a study of T cell changes during pregnancy in multiple sclerosis. Using immunoSEQ multiplex PCR, the repertoire was profiled, and TCRdb retains in-frame clones only, with some absent. The repertoire holds around 95,000 clones, with about 94% as singletons. Sequenced here: peripheral blood, sampled after pregnancy. These receptors all come from a female donor in good health, enrolled as a control in a pregnancy study. CDR3s include the opening cysteine and the closing phenylalanine or tryptophan. A D gene is named only where the DNA matches it firmly. Some rows mark clone size as missing; the rest say once, few, many or name a class of expanded clone.

CDR3aa: CASSASGSRSTDTQYF
CDR3nt: TGTGCCAGCAGCGCTAGCGGGAGTCGGAGCACAGATACGCAGTATTTT
j_gene: TRBJ2-3
v_gene: TRBV9
d_gene: TRBD2
abundance: .

CDR3aa: CASSLGQGGTGELFF
CDR3nt: TGTGCCAGCAGCTTGGGACAGGGCGGCACCGGGGAGCTGTTTTTT
j_gene: TRBJ2-2
v_gene: TRBV7-9
d_gene: TRBD1
abundance: .

CDR3aa: CASSTRDRGHYGYTF
CDR3nt: TGTGCCAGCAGCACCCGGGACAGGGGCCACTATGGCTACACCTTC
j_gene: TRBJ1-2
v_gene: TRBV7-2
d_gene: TRBD1
abundance: .

CDR3aa: CASASGNNEQFF
CDR3nt: TGCGCCAGCGCTAGCGGAAACAATGAGCAGTTCTTC
j_gene: TRBJ2-1
v_gene: TRBV4-1
d_gene: TRBD2
abundance: .

CDR3aa: CSAGPGTDTQYF
CDR3nt: TGCAGCGCTGGCCCGGGGACAGATACGCAGTATTTT
j_gene: TRBJ2-3
v_gene: TRBV29-1
d_gene: .
abundance: .

CDR3aa: CASSLGEVFNQPQHF
CDR3nt: TGTGCCAGCAGTTTAGGGGAGGTATTCAATCAGCCCCAGCATTTT
j_gene: TRBJ1-5
v_gene: TRBV28
d_gene: .
abundance: .

CDR3aa: CASSFSSGRAYEQYF
CDR3nt: TGTGCCAGCAGCTTCTCTAGCGGGAGGGCCTACGAGCAGTACTTC
j_gene: TRBJ2-7
v_gene: TRBV5-6
d_gene: TRBD2
abundance: once

CDR3aa: CASSLDTNQPQHF
CDR3nt: TGCGCCAGCAGCTTGGACACCAATCAGCCCCAGCATTTT
j_gene: TRBJ1-5
v_gene: TRBV5-1
d_gene: .
abundance: .

CDR3aa: CASSYLTVAKNIQYF
CDR3nt: TGTGCCAGCAGTTATCTCACAGTAGCCAAAAACATTCAGTACTTC
j_gene: TRBJ2-4
v_gene: TRBV6-6
d_gene: .
abundance: once

CDR3aa: CSVDSGRGETQYF
CDR3nt: TGCAGCGTTGATAGCGGGAGAGGAGAGACCCAGTACTTC
j_gene: TRBJ2-5
v_gene: TRBV29-1
d_gene: TRBD2
abundance: .

CDR3aa: CASSEEGTGGNQPQHF
CDR3nt: TGTGCCAGCAGTGAAGAAGGGACAGGGGGCAACCAGCCCCAGCATTTT
j_gene: TRBJ1-5
v_gene: TRBV6-1
d_gene: TRBD1
abundance: .

CDR3aa: CASSLSGSSYNEQFF
CDR3nt: TGTGCCAGCAGTTTATCCGGGAGCTCCTACAATGAGCAGTTCTTC
j_gene: TRBJ2-1
v_gene: TRBV28
d_gene: .
abundance: .

CDR3aa: CATSRDRLANYEQYF
CDR3nt: TGTGCCACCAGCAGAGATCGACTAGCGAATTACGAGCAGTACTTC
j_gene: TRBJ2-7
v_gene: TRBV15
d_gene: TRBD2
abundance: .

CDR3aa: CASSFGVGRETYEQYF
CDR3nt: TGTGCCAGCAGTTTTGGTGTGGGGCGGGAGACCTACGAGCAGTACTTC
j_gene: TRBJ2-7
v_gene: TRBV27
d_gene: TRBD2
abundance: .

CDR3aa: CASSAQRTGRRYGYTF
CDR3nt: TGTGCCAGCAGCGCCCAGAGGACAGGGCGGCGGTATGGCTACACCTTC
j_gene: TRBJ1-2
v_gene: TRBV9
d_gene: TRBD1
abundance: .

CDR3aa: CASSWGAGVSYEQYF
CDR3nt: TGCGCCAGCAGCTGGGGAGCGGGAGTGTCTTACGAGCAGTACTTC
j_gene: TRBJ2-7
v_gene: TRBV5-1
d_gene: TRBD2
abundance: once

CDR3aa: CASSWGTATDTQYF
CDR3nt: TGTGCCAGCAGTTGGGGGACAGCCACAGATACGCAGTATTTT
j_gene: TRBJ2-3
v_gene: TRBV25-1
d_gene: TRBD1
abundance: .

CDR3aa: CASSLERGGRVEQYF
CDR3nt: TGCGCCAGCAGCTTGGAGCGGGGCGGGAGAGTCGAGCAGTACTTC
j_gene: TRBJ2-7
v_gene: TRBV5-1
d_gene: TRBD2
abundance: .

CDR3aa: CASSPPGQERNTEAFF
CDR3nt: TGCGCCAGCAGCCCCCCAGGGCAGGAGAGGAACACTGAAGCTTTCTTT
j_gene: TRBJ1-1
v_gene: TRBV5-1
d_gene: .
abundance: .

CDR3aa: CASSVAPSRDTQYF
CDR3nt: TGTGCCAGCAGCGTAGCCCCCTCCCGAGATACGCAGTATTTT
j_gene: TRBJ2-3
v_gene: TRBV9
d_gene: .
abundance: .

CDR3aa: CASSLAGQANTQYF
CDR3nt: TGTGCCAGCAGCTTAGCAGGCCAGGCGAATACGCAGTATTTT
j_gene: TRBJ2-3
v_gene: TRBV7-2
d_gene: .
abundance: .

CDR3aa: CSGGRGEAFF
CDR3nt: TGCAGTGGTGGGAGGGGTGAAGCTTTCTTT
j_gene: TRBJ1-1
v_gene: TRBV20-1
d_gene: .
abundance: .

CDR3aa: CASSTGTSGSDEQFF
CDR3nt: TGCGCCAGCAGCACCGGGACTAGCGGGAGCGATGAGCAGTTCTTC
j_gene: TRBJ2-1
v_gene: TRBV5-1
d_gene: TRBD2
abundance: .

CDR3aa: CASSLGAGRGSYGYTF
CDR3nt: TGTGCCAGCAGCTTAGGGGCCGGCAGGGGCTCCTATGGCTACACCTTC
j_gene: TRBJ1-2
v_gene: TRBV11-1
d_gene: .
abundance: .

CDR3aa: CASLGSGSRSEQFF
CDR3nt: TGTGCCAGCCTCGGGAGCGGGAGCCGCTCTGAGCAGTTCTTC
j_gene: TRBJ2-1
v_gene: TRBV25-1
d_gene: TRBD2
abundance: .

CDR3aa: CASSAGLLGEAGSYEQYF
CDR3nt: TGTGCCAGCAGTGCTGGGCTTTTGGGAGAAGCGGGTTCCTACGAGCAGTACTTC
j_gene: TRBJ2-7
v_gene: TRBV6-1
d_gene: .
abundance: .

CDR3aa: CASSRLWNTEAFF
CDR3nt: TGTGCCAGCAGTCGGTTGTGGAACACTGAAGCTTTCTTT
j_gene: TRBJ1-1
v_gene: TRBV7-9
d_gene: .
abundance: .

CDR3aa: CATWGQGGMAEQYF
CDR3nt: TGTGCCACCTGGGGACAGGGGGGTATGGCCGAGCAGTACTTC
j_gene: TRBJ2-7
v_gene: TRBV10-3
d_gene: TRBD1
abundance: .

CDR3aa: CASSIQAGNQPQHF
CDR3nt: TGTGCCAGTAGTATTCAAGCAGGAAATCAGCCCCAGCATTTT
j_gene: TRBJ1-5
v_gene: TRBV19
d_gene: .
abundance: .

CDR3aa: CASSQRLAGGETQYF
CDR3nt: TGTGCCAGCAGCCAAAGGCTAGCGGGAGGCGAGACCCAGTACTTC
j_gene: TRBJ2-5
v_gene: TRBV14
d_gene: TRBD2
abundance: once

CDR3aa: CASSLSRGINQPQHF
CDR3nt: TGTGCCAGCAGTTTATCGCGGGGTATTAATCAGCCCCAGCATTTT
j_gene: TRBJ1-5
v_gene: TRBV27
d_gene: .
abundance: .

CDR3aa: CASSNLAVNTGELFF
CDR3nt: TGTGCCAGTAGTAACCTAGCGGTTAACACCGGGGAGCTGTTTTTT
j_gene: TRBJ2-2
v_gene: TRBV19
d_gene: TRBD2
abundance: .